One sample yielded the 14 T cell receptor beta chains listed below, sequenced in a study of T cells in Graves' hyperthyroidism and ophthalmopathy. RNA transcripts gave rise to amplified TCR beta CDR3 regions. The HTBI primer set was used in a first-round RT-PCR of the TCR CDR3. TCRdb re-called the multiplex PCR reads through MiXCR, storing one row per CDR3 protein. The sample carries hundreds of thousands of distinct CDR3 sequences, around 20% recorded once. Sequencing was performed on blood. These receptors all stem from a man aged 25 to 45 with Graves' ophthalmopathy.

This clonotype was seen at least ten times. This chain joins TRBV29-1 and TRBJ1-1, with D maybe TRBD1 (6 bases). Germline values: CDR1 SQVTM, CDR2 ANQGSEA. The V gene lost 6 bases and the J gene lost 1 base, with 27 bases spanning the gap. The CDR3 runs to 18 residues. The CDR3 region has the DNA TGCAGCGTCCCACGTAGGGGGACTAAAGGGACAACGAACACTGAAGCTTTCTTT. Residues: CSVPRRGTKGTTNTEAFF.

The chain recombines TRBV4-3 with TRBJ1-5, with D perhaps matching TRBD1 (5 bases). V lost 4 bases and J 7 bases, leaving 14 bases between the germline ends. Looked up from germline, CDR1 is LGHNA and CDR2 is YSLEER. The CDR3 spans 14 residues. The DNA for the CDR3 is TGCGCCAGCAGCCCCGGTGCGGGGCAACAGCCCCAGCATTTT. It translates to CASSPGAGQQPQHF.

The rearrangement joins TRBV6-4 to TRBJ1-6, with D possibly matching TRBD1 (5 bases). This CDR3 has 15 residues. Deletions cut 5 bases from V and 0 bases from J, with 8 bases between. Germline values: CDR1 MRHNA, CDR2 SNTAGT. The CDR3 here is CASSYDSSYNSPLHF. The CDR3 bases are TGTGCCAGCAGTTACGACAGCTCCTATAATTCACCCCTCCACTTT.

Turning to this clonotype: Relative to the germline gene, one junction end is altered; a read error may explain this. The chain uses TRBV30 and TRBJ1-5; perhaps TRBD1 as D (6 bases). Germline V gene data show CDR1 as GTSNPN and CDR2 as SVGIG (reference sequence). The CDR3 is made up of 15 amino acids. In nucleotides, the CDR3 is TGCGCCTGGAGTAGCAGGGGTTCTAGCAATCAGCCCCAGCATTTT. This sequence encodes CAWSSRGSSNQPQHF. The variable domain in full, with the rest retrieved from reference TRBV30 and TRBJ1-5, is SQTIHQWPATLVQPVGSPLSLECTVEGTSNPNLYWYRQAAGRGLQLLFYSVGIGQISSEVPQNLSASRPQDRQFILSSKKLLLSDSGFYLCAWSSRGSSNQPQHFGDGTRLSIL.

V usage is TRBV4-3 and J usage is TRBJ2-7; D gene ambiguous. Trimming left V 0 bases short and J 2 bases short, with 14 bases between. Per the germline V gene, CDR1 is LGHNA and CDR2 is YSLEER. This CDR3 is 16 amino acids long. The chain's CDR3 is CASSQDWPGSAYEQYF. The DNA for the CDR3 is TGCGCCAGCAGCCAAGATTGGCCAGGAAGTGCCTACGAGCAGTACTTC.

This clonotype has a count of ten or more. V gene TRBV2 combines with J gene TRBJ1-5; D remains ambiguous. V shed 2 bases and J shed 8 bases, with 13 bases lying between them. The germline V gene encodes CDR1 SNHLY and CDR2 FYNNEI. The CDR3 has 14 amino acids. The DNA of the CDR3 is TGTGCCAGCAGTGAACGCGGTGGGCGGGAGCCCCAGCATTTT. It is translated as CASSERGGREPQHF.

The rearrangement uses TRBV29-1 and TRBJ2-7; D remains ambiguous. This CDR3 is built from 13 residues. The V end lost 6 bases, the J end lost 0 bases, and 12 bases lay between the germline ends. Germline CDR1 SQVTM, CDR2 ANQGSEA. The CDR3 sequence is CSVNGLNSYEQYF. CDR3 nucleotide sequence: TGCAGCGTCAACGGGCTGAACTCCTACGAGCAGTACTTC.

The chain combines TRBV20-1 with TRBJ2-7; D unclear. The CDR3 contains 12 residues. The V and J ends lost 2 bases and 4 bases respectively, with 9 bases between them. Per germline, CDR1 DFQATT and CDR2 SNEGSKA (reference sequence). The CDR3 bases are TGCAGTGCTAGAAGGGTAGAATACGAGCAGTACTTC. Protein sequence: CSARRVEYEQYF.

This clonotype was counted many times. The CDR3 DNA follows: TGTGCCAGCAGTCCAAAGACAGGGGTACACACCATATATTTT. Translating gives CASSPKTGVHTIYF. The rearrangement links TRBV28 to TRBJ1-3; the match to TRBD1 covers 8 bases. With V trimmed by 5 bases and J by 8 bases, 8 bases remained unmatched. Looked up from germline, CDR1 is MDHEN and CDR2 is SYDVKM. The CDR3 consists of 14 residues.

In this sample, this clonotype turned up a few times. The chain has TRBV5-1 and TRBJ1-5; 10 bases are a match to TRBD1. Germline V lookup: CDR1 SGHRS, CDR2 YFSETQ. CDR3 length: 17 amino acids. J was trimmed by 3 bases and V by 0 bases; bases with no gene match: 6. The CDR3 nucleotides are TGCGCCAGCAGCTTGGATGGACAGGGGGGGGACAATCAGCCCCAGCATTTT. Amino acids: CASSLDGQGGDNQPQHF. Full variable domain (rest looked up from reference TRBV5-1 and TRBJ1-5): KAGVTQTPRYLIKTRGQQVTLSCSPISGHRSVSWYQQTPGQGLQFLFEYFSETQRNKGNFPGRFSGRQFSNSRSEMNVSTLELGDSALYLCASSLDGQGGDNQPQHFGDGTRLSIL.

This rearrangement joins TRBV2 to TRBJ1-1, with TRBD1 matching 7 bases. V lost 7 bases and J lost 0; bases outside the gene matches: 5. Germline CDR1 is SNHLY and CDR2 is FYNNEI. This CDR3 has 14 residues. Here the CDR3 DNA reads TGTGCCAGCACAGAAGGGGGCCTGAACACTGAAGCTTTCTTT. Protein product: CASTEGGLNTEAFF.

This clonotype has more than one count but fewer than ten. The chain is built from TRBV11-2 and TRBJ2-3; D is ambiguous. This CDR3 has 14 residues. Germline V gene lookup returns CDR1 SGHAT and CDR2 FQNNGV. The V end was cut by 5 bases, the J end by 5 bases, with 14 bases between. The CDR3 region is CASSPRYSGDTQYF. CDR3 sequence (DNA): TGTGCCAGCAGCCCCCGATACTCAGGAGATACGCAGTATTTT.

J is TRBJ1-1 and V is TRBV20-1; no clear D. V lost 6 bases and J 1 base, leaving 9 bases between the germline ends. This CDR3 region has 12 residues. Germline CDR1 reads DFQATT; CDR2 reads SNEGSKA (reference sequence). CDR3 loop: CSAKDRNTEAFF. The CDR3, as DNA: TGCAGTGCCAAGGACCGGAACACTGAAGCTTTCTTT.

This clonotype was counted a few times. This chain uses TRBV29-1 with TRBJ2-3; either TRBD1 or TRBD2 may supply D (5 bases each). The V gene lost 5 bases and the J gene lost 4 bases, with 10 bases spanning the gap. This CDR3 has 12 amino acids. CDR1 and CDR2 (germline): SQVTM, ANQGSEA. The CDR3 region is CSVFQGPDTQYF. The CDR3 DNA is TGCAGCGTTTTCCAGGGACCAGATACGCAGTATTTT.